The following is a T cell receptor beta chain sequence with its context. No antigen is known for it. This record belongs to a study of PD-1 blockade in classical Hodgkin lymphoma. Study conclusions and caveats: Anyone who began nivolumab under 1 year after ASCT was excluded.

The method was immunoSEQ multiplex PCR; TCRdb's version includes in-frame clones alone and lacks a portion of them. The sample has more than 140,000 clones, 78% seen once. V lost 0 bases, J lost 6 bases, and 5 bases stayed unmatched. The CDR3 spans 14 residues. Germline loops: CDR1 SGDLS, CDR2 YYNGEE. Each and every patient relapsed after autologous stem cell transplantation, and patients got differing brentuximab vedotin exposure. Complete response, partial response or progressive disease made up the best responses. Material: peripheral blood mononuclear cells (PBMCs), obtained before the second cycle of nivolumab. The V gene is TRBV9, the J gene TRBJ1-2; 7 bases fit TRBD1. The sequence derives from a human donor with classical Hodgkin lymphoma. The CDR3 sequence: CASSVVGTDDGYTF. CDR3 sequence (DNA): TGTGCCAGCAGCGTAGTGGGGACAGATGATGGCTACACCTTC.